This passage covers 32 T cell receptor beta chains from one sample sequenced in a study of OX40 agonist ivuxolimab in advanced cancers. Assay: immunoSEQ multiplex PCR; the TCRdb copy retains only in-frame clones and omits some. In the table there are around 39,000 clones, about 81% of which are singletons. Sequences were derived from CD4+ or CD8+ T cells sorted from blood, sampled in a trial of the OX40 agonist ivuxolimab. Receptor source: an adult with an advanced solid tumor such as melanoma, head and neck, liver or kidney cancer.

This clone was observed once. The V gene is TRBV28, the J gene TRBJ2-5, with D unresolved. The CDR3 totals 13 residues. Per the germline V gene, CDR1 is MDHEN and CDR2 is SYDVKM. V gave up 4 bases and J gave up 1 base, with 7 bases separating them. CDR3 nucleotide sequence: TGTGCCAGCAGTTGGCCTTTCCAAGAGACCCAGTACTTC. Its translation: CASSWPFQETQYF.

This clone was recorded a few times. This rearrangement joins TRBV15 to TRBJ2-2; D not resolved. CDR3 length: 14 residues. Trimming took off 0 bases at V and 5 bases at J, with 7 bases between the two ends. The V gene's germline CDR1 is LNHNV and CDR2 YYDKDF (reference sequence). CDR3: CATSRETRTGELFF. CDR3 nucleotide sequence: TGTGCCACCAGCAGAGAAACGCGGACCGGGGAGCTGTTTTTT. Filled out from reference TRBV15 and TRBJ2-2, the complete variable domain reads DAMVIQNPRYQVTQFGKPVTLSCSQTLNHNVMYWYQQKSSQAPKLLFHYYDKDFNNEADTPDNFQSRRPNTSFCFLDIRSPGLGDTAMYLCATSRETRTGELFFGEGSRLTVL.

The rearrangement uses TRBV5-5 and TRBJ2-7; a weak D match, TRBD1 (6 bases). There are 15 residues in the CDR3. V dropped 0 bases and J dropped 4 bases, with 14 bases sitting between them. Germline V gives CDR1 SGHKS, CDR2 YYEKEE (reference sequence). CDR3 nucleotides: TGTGCCAGCAGCTTGGCCGCAGGGGCGTTTTACGAGCAGTACTTC. It translates to CASSLAAGAFYEQYF.

This clone is a singleton in its sample. The CDR3 is CASSLDYNTEAFF. The CDR3, as DNA: TGTGCCAGCAGCTTGGACTATAACACTGAAGCTTTCTTT. The chain joins TRBV5-4 to TRBJ1-1; D call uncertain. Germline V gives CDR1 SGHNT, CDR2 YYREEE (reference sequence). The CDR3 sequence is 13 residues long. Trimming left V 0 bases short and J 2 bases short, with 5 bases between.

The chain has TRBV4-3 and TRBJ2-7; no reliable D call. Trimming shortened V by 2 bases and J by 6 bases, and 17 bases separated the two germline ends. The CDR3 spans 15 residues. From germline, CDR1 is LGHNA and CDR2 YSLEER. The CDR3 DNA reads as TGCGCCAGCAGCCAAAACACTCCGAAGGTGGGCGAGCAGTACTTC. It encodes CASSQNTPKVGEQYF.

The J gene is TRBJ1-4, the V gene TRBV4-3; the D is unclear. Germline CDR1 LGHNA, CDR2 YSLEER. V was trimmed by 2 bases and J by 5 bases, leaving 12 bases between them. The CDR3 loop spans 15 amino acids. Here the CDR3 reads CASSQSPRGNEKLFF. CDR3 coding DNA: TGCGCCAGCAGCCAATCTCCTCGGGGAAATGAAAAACTGTTTTTT.

The chain is built from TRBV5-6 and TRBJ1-2; unclear D gene. There are 15 residues in the CDR3. Trimming took 0 bases from V and 7 from J, leaving 16 bases between them. The germline V gene has CDR1 SGHDT and CDR2 YYEEEE. CDR3 DNA sequence: TGTGCCAGCAGCTTGGTAGTATCCCAGGCTGGTGGCTACACCTTC. Amino acids: CASSLVVSQAGGYTF.

This clone occurred a few times. The chain is built from TRBV6-5 and TRBJ2-7, with 8 nucleotides matching TRBD2. Trimming cost V 5 bases and J 2 bases; bases outside gene matches: 5. Germline-derived CDR1 and CDR2 are MNHEY and SVGAGI. The CDR3 runs 14 residues. The CDR3 nucleotides read TGTGCCAGCAGTGTAGCGGGGTTAACCTACGAGCAGTACTTC. This encodes CASSVAGLTYEQYF.

The chain employs TRBV5-1 and TRBJ2-1; perhaps TRBD2 as D (6 bases). V was shortened by 0 bases and J by 5 bases, with 12 bases between the two germline ends. CDR1 and CDR2 from the germline V gene are SGHRS and YFSETQ. The CDR3 consists of 15 residues. The CDR3 coding sequence is TGCGCCAGCAGCTTGGGGAGGGGCCGGAACAATGAGCAGTTCTTC. Protein product: CASSLGRGRNNEQFF.

Only a few counts were recorded for this clone. The chain uses TRBV30 and TRBJ1-5, with D maybe TRBD1 (6 bases). CDR1 is GTSNPN and CDR2 is SVGIG in the germline V gene (reference sequence). V was trimmed by 2 bases and J by 2 bases, leaving 31 bases between them. This CDR3 has 21 residues. As DNA, the CDR3 is TGTGCCTGGAGTACAGGGCGTCGAAGGAGTATAGGTCTTATAGGCAATCAGCCCCAGCATTTT. Translated, it gives CAWSTGRRRSIGLIGNQPQHF. Supplemented by reference TRBV30 and TRBJ1-5, the full variable domain reads SQTIHQWPATLVQPVGSPLSLECTVEGTSNPNLYWYRQAAGRGLQLLFYSVGIGQISSEVPQNLSASRPQDRQFILSSKKLLLSDSGFYLCAWSTGRRRSIGLIGNQPQHFGDGTRLSIL.

The gene calls are TRBV6-1 and TRBJ1-1; D is perhaps TRBD1 (6 bases). Germline lookup yields CDR1 MNHNS and CDR2 SASEGT. The CDR3 loop spans 14 amino acids. V was cut by 4 bases and J by 9 bases, with 18 bases left in between. CDR3 region: CASSANWDIQKAFF. The CDR3 nucleotides are TGTGCCAGCAGTGCCAACTGGGACATTCAGAAAGCTTTCTTT.

The chain carries TRBV2 and TRBJ2-1; the D is unclear. The germline V and J ends were trimmed by 6 bases and 9 bases, with 9 bases remaining between them. The CDR3 is made up of 11 amino acids. Germline V gene data show CDR1 as SNHLY and CDR2 as FYNNEI. The CDR3 sequence: CASSPQTEQFF. The CDR3 coding sequence is TGTGCCAGCAGCCCTCAGACTGAGCAGTTCTTC.

The chain couples TRBV5-1 to TRBJ1-2, with a weak D call TRBD1 (5 bases). Trimming took off 4 bases at V and 6 bases at J, with 13 bases between the two ends. The CDR3 is 13 residues long. Per the germline V gene, CDR1 is SGHRS and CDR2 is YFSETQ. CDR3 sequence reads: CASSRGRANGYTF. CDR3 nucleotides: TGCGCCAGCAGCCGGGGCAGGGCGAATGGCTACACCTTC.

On this clone: Compared with germline, one end of the junction differs, possibly owing to a read error. This rearrangement joins TRBV5-1 to TRBJ2-2; possibly TRBD1 or TRBD2 for D (5 bases each). This CDR3 region has 14 residues. Germline V lookup: CDR1 SGHRS, CDR2 YFSETQ. The CDR3 region has the DNA TGCGCCAGCAATCCAAATAGGGGCACCGGGGAGCTGCTTTTT. Translation gives CASNPNRGTGELLF.

The V and J genes are TRBV6-5 and TRBJ1-2, with 10 bases lining up with TRBD1. The CDR3 runs 13 residues. Germline V gene lookup returns CDR1 MNHEY and CDR2 SVGAGI. The J segment lost 4 bases and the V segment lost 7 bases, leaving 3 bases of the junction unmatched. CDR3 coding DNA: TGTGCCAGCACCGGGGACAGGGGCTATGGCTACACCTTC. It specifies CASTGDRGYGYTF.

The chain couples TRBV6-5 to TRBJ1-5; D uncertain. The CDR3 spans 14 residues. V was pared by 5 bases and J by 3 bases, with 11 bases between. Germline values: CDR1 MNHEY, CDR2 SVGAGI. The CDR3 spells CASSNTRDNQPQHF. The CDR3 nucleotides are TGTGCCAGCAGTAATACCCGGGACAATCAGCCCCAGCATTTT.

V and J are TRBV10-2 and TRBJ2-7; TRBD2 might be the D (5 bases). CDR3 size: 14 residues. V was clipped by 5 bases and J by 2 bases, with 13 bases between them. CDR1 is WSHSY and CDR2 is SAAADI in the germline V gene. CDR3: CASSRTAVPYEQYF. The CDR3 bases are TGCGCCAGCAGTAGAACAGCGGTACCCTACGAGCAGTACTTC.

Relative to its sample, this clone is medium-sized (0.01 to 0.1%). This rearrangement joins TRBV7-3 to TRBJ2-7, with a weak D call TRBD2 (5 bases). The CDR3 runs to 15 residues. CDR1 and CDR2 from the germline V gene are SGHTA and FQGTGA. V shed 5 bases and J shed 3 bases, with 17 bases lying between them. DNA for the CDR3: TGTGCCAGCAGCCAAGGAGGTGGCGGCTTCTACGAGCAGTACTTC. This encodes CASSQGGGGFYEQYF.

This clone has just a few counts. The chain carries TRBV7-2 and TRBJ2-7; possible D gene TRBD2, 5 bases. Trimming cost V 3 bases and J 1 base, with 7 bases left between them. CDR1 SGHTA and CDR2 FQGNSA come from the germline V gene. This CDR3 region has 13 residues. The CDR3 bases are TGTGCCAGCAGCTTGGGAGATTCCTACGAGCAGTACTTC. Protein sequence: CASSLGDSYEQYF.

V gene TRBV4-2 combines with J gene TRBJ2-6, with D hard to call. The V and J ends lost 0 bases and 0 bases respectively, with 3 bases between them. This CDR3 comprises 15 residues. Germline lookup yields CDR1 LGHNA and CDR2 YNFKEQ. CDR3: CASSQENSGANVLTF. The CDR3 nucleotides read TGTGCCAGCAGCCAAGAAAACTCTGGGGCCAACGTCCTGACTTTC.

The CDR3 bases are TGCAGCGGGACAGGGAACTATGGCTACACCTTC. It specifies CSGTGNYGYTF. The chain uses TRBV20-1 and TRBJ1-2, with TRBD1 matching 9 bases. Germline lookup yields CDR1 DFQATT and CDR2 SNEGSKA (reference sequence). The CDR3 is made up of 11 amino acids.

The V call is TRBV5-5, the J call TRBJ1-5, with TRBD1 matching over 9 bases. CDR1 SGHKS and CDR2 YYEKEE come from the germline V gene (reference sequence). The CDR3 sequence is 14 residues long. After removal of 5 bases from V and 7 bases from J, the junction contained 7 bases not matched to a gene. The DNA for the CDR3 is TGTGCCAGCAGTCAGGGACAGGGCAGCCAGCCCCAGCATTTT. It yields the protein CASSQGQGSQPQHF.

The sample holds a few counts of this clone. The chain combines TRBV4-3 with TRBJ1-1; 9 nucleotides line up with TRBD1. V lost 3 bases, J lost 8 bases, and 4 bases stayed unmatched. There are 13 residues in the CDR3. The germline gives CDR1 LGHNA, CDR2 YSLEER. The CDR3 DNA follows: TGCGCCAGCAGCCATGGGACAGGGATCGAAGCTTTCTTT. It is translated as CASSHGTGIEAFF.

The V gene is TRBV29-1, the J gene TRBJ2-5; the D gene is possibly TRBD1 (7 bases). The ends were cut back, 5 bases at V and 1 base at J, with 11 bases in the middle. CDR1 and CDR2 (germline): SQVTM, ANQGSEA. The CDR3 is 13 residues long. The CDR3 sequence is CSVQGGFQETQYF. The CDR3 DNA sequence: TGCAGCGTTCAGGGGGGTTTCCAAGAGACCCAGTACTTC.

This clone is a singleton in its sample. The CDR3 reads CASRGQPHQETQYF. CDR3 nucleotide sequence: TGTGCCAGCAGGGGACAGCCGCACCAAGAGACCCAGTACTTC. The V gene is TRBV6-1, the J gene TRBJ2-5; 7 bases fit TRBD1. The junction had 4 bases not matched to a gene; V was cut back by 6 bases and J by 0 bases. The CDR3 covers 14 residues. CDR1 MNHNS and CDR2 SASEGT come from the germline V gene.

The chain joins TRBV5-5 to TRBJ2-7, with 10 positions matching TRBD1. From germline, CDR1 is SGHKS and CDR2 YYEKEE (reference sequence). The CDR3 is 15 residues long. V shed 4 bases and J 3 bases; nucleotides not matched to a gene: 7. The CDR3 DNA reads as TGTGCCAGCAGCACCGGGACAGGGGAACTCTACGAGCAGTACTTC. Translation: CASSTGTGELYEQYF.

The chain employs TRBV6-5 and TRBJ2-7, with D tentatively TRBD2 (5 bases). With 5 bases removed from V and 7 bases from J, the gap between germline ends came to 15 bases. Looked up from germline, CDR1 is MNHEY and CDR2 is SVGAGI. The CDR3 is 13 residues long. The CDR3 protein is CASSNYPPGEQYF. Here the CDR3 DNA reads TGTGCCAGCAGTAATTACCCCCCGGGAGAGCAGTACTTC.

The chain carries TRBV6-6 and TRBJ2-5, with D tentatively TRBD2 (5 bases). V lost 4 bases, J lost 7 bases, and 16 bases lay in between. Looked up from germline, CDR1 is MNHNY and CDR2 is SVGAGI (reference sequence). This CDR3 is 14 amino acids long. The CDR3 here is CASSSLGEGGTQYF. Written as DNA, the CDR3 is TGTGCCAGCAGTTCCCTCGGGGAAGGCGGGACCCAGTACTTC.

The chain employs TRBV6-5 and TRBJ2-2; D uncertain. The V and J ends lost 2 bases and 5 bases respectively, with 12 bases between them. CDR1 MNHEY and CDR2 SVGAGI come from the germline V gene. The CDR3 spans 15 residues. The CDR3 sequence is CASSYLPLGTGELFF. The CDR3 nucleotides read TGTGCCAGCAGTTACCTCCCTTTAGGGACCGGGGAGCTGTTTTTT.

This chain uses TRBV6-1 with TRBJ1-5, with D maybe TRBD1 (6 bases). Trimming left V 2 bases short and J 0 bases short, with 14 bases between. Germline loops: CDR1 MNHNS, CDR2 SASEGT. This CDR3 has 17 amino acids. The CDR3 loop is CASSEIGTPYSNQPQHF. CDR3 coding DNA: TGTGCCAGCAGTGAAATCGGGACACCTTATAGCAATCAGCCCCAGCATTTT.

V is TRBV28 and J is TRBJ1-2; D remains ambiguous. Germline assignment: CDR1 MDHEN and CDR2 SYDVKM. The CDR3 spans 13 residues. V dropped 3 bases and J dropped 1 base, with 6 bases sitting between them. The CDR3 loop reads CASSLTVNYGYTF. As DNA, the CDR3 is TGTGCCAGCAGTTTGACGGTTAACTATGGCTACACCTTC.

The chain couples TRBV15 to TRBJ1-1; maybe TRBD1 (5 bases). The CDR3 consists of 13 residues. Germline CDR1 and CDR2: LNHNV and YYDKDF (reference sequence). V lost 5 bases to trimming and J lost 5 bases, with 12 bases between them. This CDR3 reads CATSGAPGTEAFF. The CDR3 bases are TGTGCCACCAGCGGGGCCCCAGGTACTGAAGCTTTCTTT.